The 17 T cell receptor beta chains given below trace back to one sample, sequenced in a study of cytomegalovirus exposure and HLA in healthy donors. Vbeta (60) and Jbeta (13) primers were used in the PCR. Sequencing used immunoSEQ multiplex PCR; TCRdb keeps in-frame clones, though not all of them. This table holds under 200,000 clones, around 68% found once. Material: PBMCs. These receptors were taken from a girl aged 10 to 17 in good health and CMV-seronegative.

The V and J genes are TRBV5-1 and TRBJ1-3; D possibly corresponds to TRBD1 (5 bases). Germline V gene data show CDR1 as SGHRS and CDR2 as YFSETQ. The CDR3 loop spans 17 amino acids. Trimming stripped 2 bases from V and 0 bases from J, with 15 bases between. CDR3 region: CASSLRPQGLSGNTIYF. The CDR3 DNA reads TGCGCCAGCAGCTTACGCCCCCAGGGACTCTCTGGAAACACCATATATTTT.

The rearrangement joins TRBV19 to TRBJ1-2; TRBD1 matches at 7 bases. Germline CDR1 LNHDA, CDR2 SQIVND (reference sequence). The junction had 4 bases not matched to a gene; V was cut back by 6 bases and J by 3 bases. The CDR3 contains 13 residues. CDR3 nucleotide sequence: TGTGCCAGTAGAGAACAGGGGCACTATGGCTACACCTTC. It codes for CASREQGHYGYTF.

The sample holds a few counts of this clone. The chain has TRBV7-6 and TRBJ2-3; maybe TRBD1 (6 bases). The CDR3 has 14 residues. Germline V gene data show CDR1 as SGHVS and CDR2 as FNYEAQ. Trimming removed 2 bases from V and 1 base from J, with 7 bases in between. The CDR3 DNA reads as TGTGCCAGCAGCTTATCAGGGGGCACAGATACGCAGTATTTT. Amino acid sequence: CASSLSGGTDTQYF.

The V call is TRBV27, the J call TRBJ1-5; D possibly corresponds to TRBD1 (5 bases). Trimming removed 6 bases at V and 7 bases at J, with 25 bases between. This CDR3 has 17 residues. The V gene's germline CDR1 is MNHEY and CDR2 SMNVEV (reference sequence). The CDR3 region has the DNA TGTGCCAGCAGCCACCGCCAGGGACTAGATATAGCCCAGCCCCAGCATTTT. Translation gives CASSHRQGLDIAQPQHF.

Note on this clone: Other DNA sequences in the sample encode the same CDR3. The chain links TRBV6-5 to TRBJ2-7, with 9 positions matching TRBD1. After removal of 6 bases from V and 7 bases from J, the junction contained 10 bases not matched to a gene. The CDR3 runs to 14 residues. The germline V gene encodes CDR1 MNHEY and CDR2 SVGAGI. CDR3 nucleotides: TGTGCCAGCAGGCCCGGGACAGGGATACAGGAGCAGTACTTC. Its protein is CASRPGTGIQEQYF.

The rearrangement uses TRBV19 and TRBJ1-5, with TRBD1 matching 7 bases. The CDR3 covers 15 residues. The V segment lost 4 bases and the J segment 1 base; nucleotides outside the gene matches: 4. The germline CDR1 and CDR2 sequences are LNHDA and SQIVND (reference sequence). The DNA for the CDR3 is TGTGCCAGTAGTAGCTTGGGACAGAGCAATCAGCCCCAGCATTTT. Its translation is CASSSLGQSNQPQHF. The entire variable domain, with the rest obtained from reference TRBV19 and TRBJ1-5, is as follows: DGGITQSPKYLFRKEGQNVTLSCEQNLNHDAMYWYRQDPGQGLRLIYYSQIVNDFQKGDIAEGYSVSREKKESFPLTVTSAQKNPTAFYLCASSSLGQSNQPQHFGDGTRLSIL.

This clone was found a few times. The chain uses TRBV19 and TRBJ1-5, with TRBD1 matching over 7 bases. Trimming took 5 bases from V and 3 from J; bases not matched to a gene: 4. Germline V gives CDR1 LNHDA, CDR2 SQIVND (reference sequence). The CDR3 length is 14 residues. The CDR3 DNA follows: TGTGCCAGTAGTCCGACAGGGTTCAATCAGCCCCAGCATTTT. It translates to CASSPTGFNQPQHF.

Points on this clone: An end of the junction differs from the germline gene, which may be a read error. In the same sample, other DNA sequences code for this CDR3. CDR3 residues: CASSEPGAHEQYF. The CDR3 nucleotides are TGCGCCAGCAGTGAGCCAGGGGCCCACGAGCAGTACTTC. The genes are TRBV25-1 and TRBJ2-7; D may be TRBD1 (6 bases). Per the germline V gene, CDR1 is MGHDK and CDR2 is SYGVNS. CDR3 length: 13 amino acids.

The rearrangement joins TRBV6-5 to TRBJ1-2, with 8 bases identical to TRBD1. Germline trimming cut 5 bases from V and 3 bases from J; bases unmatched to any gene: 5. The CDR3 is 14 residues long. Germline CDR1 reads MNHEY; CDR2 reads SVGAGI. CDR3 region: CASSLTGVDYGYTF. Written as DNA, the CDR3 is TGTGCCAGCAGTCTGACAGGGGTCGACTATGGCTACACCTTC.

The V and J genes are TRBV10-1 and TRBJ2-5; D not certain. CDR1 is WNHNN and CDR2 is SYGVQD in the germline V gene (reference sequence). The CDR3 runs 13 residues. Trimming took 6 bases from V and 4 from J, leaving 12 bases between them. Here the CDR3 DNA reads TGCGCCAGCAGCGACTCTTTAGTAGAGACCCAGTACTTC. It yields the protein CASSDSLVETQYF.

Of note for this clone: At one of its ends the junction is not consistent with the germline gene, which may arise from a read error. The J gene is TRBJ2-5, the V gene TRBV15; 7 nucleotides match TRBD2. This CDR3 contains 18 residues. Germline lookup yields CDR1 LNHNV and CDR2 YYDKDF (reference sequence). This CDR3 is CATRRGWRAGTVQETQYF. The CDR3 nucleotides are TGTGCCACCAGGAGAGGATGGAGAGCGGGGACTGTTCAAGAGACCCAGTACTTC.

In nucleotides, the CDR3 is TGCAGCGCTTACCTGGTCGGGTCTGGAAACACCATATATTTT. It is translated as CSAYLVGSGNTIYF. The chain joins TRBV29-1 to TRBJ1-3, with D hard to call. CDR1 and CDR2 (germline): SQVTM, ANQGSEA. CDR3 length: 14 amino acids. V lost 7 bases, J lost 1 base, and 14 bases lay in between.

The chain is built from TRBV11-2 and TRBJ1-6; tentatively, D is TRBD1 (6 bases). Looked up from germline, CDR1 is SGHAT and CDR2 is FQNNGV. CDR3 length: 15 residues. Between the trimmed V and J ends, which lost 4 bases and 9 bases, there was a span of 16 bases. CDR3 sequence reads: CASSSMGGQSSPLHF. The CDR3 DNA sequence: TGTGCCAGCAGCTCCATGGGGGGGCAGAGTTCACCCCTCCACTTT. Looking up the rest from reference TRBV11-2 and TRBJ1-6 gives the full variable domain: EAGVAQSPRYKIIEKRQSVAFWCNPISGHATLYWYQQILGQGPKLLIQFQNNGVVDDSQLPKDRFSAERLKGVDSTLKIQPAKLEDSAVYLCASSSMGGQSSPLHFGNGTRLTVT.

The CDR3: CASSPGTGVPYEQYF. The DNA of the CDR3 is TGTGCCAGCAGCCCTGGGACAGGGGTCCCCTACGAGCAGTACTTC. V is TRBV7-6 and J is TRBJ2-7, with 10 positions matching TRBD1. V shed 5 bases, J shed 2 bases, and the junction held 6 bases outside the gene matches. The CDR3 totals 15 residues. From germline, CDR1 is SGHVS and CDR2 FNYEAQ. The full variable domain, with the rest looked up from reference TRBV7-6 and TRBJ2-7, is GAGVSQSPRYKVTKRGQDVALRCDPISGHVSLYWYRQALGQGPEFLTYFNYEAQQDKSGLPNDRFSAERPEGSISTLTIQRTEQRDSAMYRCASSPGTGVPYEQYFGPGTRLTVT.

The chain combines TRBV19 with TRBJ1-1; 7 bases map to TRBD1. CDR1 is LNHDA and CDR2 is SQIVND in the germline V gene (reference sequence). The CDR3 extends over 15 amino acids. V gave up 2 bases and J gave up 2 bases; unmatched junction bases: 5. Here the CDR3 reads CASSISGQANTEAFF. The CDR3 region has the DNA TGTGCCAGTAGTATAAGTGGACAGGCAAACACTGAAGCTTTCTTT. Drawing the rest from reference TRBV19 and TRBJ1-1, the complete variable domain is DGGITQSPKYLFRKEGQNVTLSCEQNLNHDAMYWYRQDPGQGLRLIYYSQIVNDFQKGDIAEGYSVSREKKESFPLTVTSAQKNPTAFYLCASSISGQANTEAFFGQGTRLTVV.

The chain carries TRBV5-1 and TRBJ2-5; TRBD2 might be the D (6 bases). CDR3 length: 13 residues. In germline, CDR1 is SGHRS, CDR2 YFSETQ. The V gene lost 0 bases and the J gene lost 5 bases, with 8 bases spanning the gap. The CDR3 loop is CASSLGGVETQYF. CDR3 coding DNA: TGCGCCAGCAGCTTGGGCGGGGTGGAGACCCAGTACTTC.

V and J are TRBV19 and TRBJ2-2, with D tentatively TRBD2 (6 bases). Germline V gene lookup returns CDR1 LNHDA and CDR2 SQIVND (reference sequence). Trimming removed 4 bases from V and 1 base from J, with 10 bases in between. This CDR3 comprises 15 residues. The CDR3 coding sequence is TGTGCCAGTAGTAGGAGGGTGAAGAACACCGGGGAGCTGTTTTTT. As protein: CASSRRVKNTGELFF.